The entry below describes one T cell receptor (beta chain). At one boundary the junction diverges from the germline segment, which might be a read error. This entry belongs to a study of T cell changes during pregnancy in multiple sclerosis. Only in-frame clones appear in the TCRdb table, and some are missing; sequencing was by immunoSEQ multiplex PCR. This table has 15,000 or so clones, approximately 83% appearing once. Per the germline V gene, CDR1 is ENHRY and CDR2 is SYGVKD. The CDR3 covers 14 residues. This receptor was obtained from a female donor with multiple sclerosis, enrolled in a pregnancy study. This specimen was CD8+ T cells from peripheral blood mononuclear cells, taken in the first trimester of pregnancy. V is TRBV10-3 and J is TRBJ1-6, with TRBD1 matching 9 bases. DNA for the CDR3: TGTGCCAGCAGTGAGGGGACAGGGAGTTCACCCCTCCACTTT. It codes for CASSEGTGSSPLHF.